This T cell receptor beta chain was recovered during a study of shared clonotypes between healthy human individuals. As concerns this clone: Antigen unknown. One junction end disagrees with the germline gene, perhaps due to a read error.

The germline gives CDR1 SGHRS, CDR2 YFSETQ. The CDR3 is 13 amino acids. The authors ran the assay at deep level. Produced via immunoSEQ multiplex PCR; TCRdb's table is partial and in-frame only. This table has 780,000 or so clones, roughly two thirds appearing once. Whole-study findings and limits: Sequencing depth was a factor that was expected to affect clonotype sharing among donors.

This clonotype was obtained from a woman between 25 and 40 years old in good health. Sequencing used memory CD4+ T cells sorted from blood. Noted subset: CD45RA-negative fraction. This chain joins TRBV5-1 and TRBJ2-7; 12 nucleotides align to TRBD2. CDR3 in DNA: TGCGCCAGCAGCTTGGAGACTAGCGGGAGTCGTAACTTC. This encodes CASSLETSGSRNF.